A selection of T cell receptor beta chains follows, all from one sample in a study of vaccination effects on CD4 cells after COVID-19. Method: immunoSEQ multiplex PCR; TCRdb's copy keeps in-frame clones and lacks some. The sample lists some 79,000 clones; around 70% were seen once. No antigen is known for these receptors. The specimen was CD4+ T cells from PBMCs cultured with HCoV-229E spike peptides, collected before COVID-19 vaccination. These receptor sequences come from a human donor who received a COVID-19 vaccine. Both conserved end residues are part of each CDR3. Size is omitted from some rows. Given values are once, few, many or a class for expanded clones.

clone_size v_call cdr3_length cdr3_aa
NA TRBV15 14 CATSSLGSYNEQFF
NA TRBV6-2/TRBV6-3 15 CASSYSTGLTGELFF
NA TRBV6-2/TRBV6-3 16 CASNPGASGYYNEQFF
NA TRBV28 17 CASSYSGTGKGGDTQYF
NA TRBV18 16 CASSPPTGHSNQPQHF
NA TRBV5-4 14 CASSRDRARAEAFF
NA TRBV4-1 14 CASSQVTRGETQYF
NA TRBV28 16 CASSDPRGTNTGELFF
once TRBV6-5 14 CASRGGAGNQPQHF
NA TRBV18 12 CASSPELGGYTF
NA TRBV7-2 15 CASSLGGAGGQTQYF
NA TRBV21-1 21 CASSKGGGTGRRCANTGELFF
NA TRBV3-1/TRBV3-2 16 CASSQDLGSGVDTQYF
few TRBV7-9 14 CASSNSSGANVLTF
NA TRBV7-8 15 CASSSTGTLNYGYTF
few TRBV2 13 CASAENMAGELFF
NA TRBV24-1 13 CATSGNDRVSKYF
NA TRBV19 15 CASSQEAYSNQPQHF
NA TRBV14 11 CASSRGETQYF
NA TRBV3-1/TRBV3-2 14 CASSQGQGDYGYTF
NA TRBV7-9 14 CASSPRQYQDTQYF
NA TRBV6-5 13 CASKTQSNYGYTF
NA TRBV12-3/TRBV12-4 12 CASRSYNSPLHF
NA TRBV7-8 14 CASSPWTGNEKLFF
NA TRBV6-4 15 CASSKRGQLYNEQFF
few TRBV5-1 14 CASSFSRGSAEAFF
NA TRBV5-8 17 CASSLVHRSSYNSPLHF
NA TRBV19 15 CASKIAGHLAGELFF
NA TRBV27 15 CASSSLGQGVQPQHF
once TRBV5-1 16 CASSGGQGIPTDTQYF
NA TRBV27 20 CASSSDRVRSTSSSYNEQFF
NA TRBV28 14 CASSLSGQGLKLFF
NA TRBV21-1 21 CASSKAQRERGVGYSNQPQHF
once TRBV2 15 CASSVGAGGYNEQFF
NA TRBV6-5 15 CASSYSYYSGNTIYF
NA TRBV10-3 15 CAISEGDTQNQPQHF
NA TRBV5-1 14 CASSLDLSGNTIYF
few TRBV15 15 CATSRDGVLRAGYTF
once TRBV2 14 CASRRGPSTDTQYF
NA TRBV2 14 CASRGQTNTGELFF
NA TRBV7-3 14 CASSLTLASNEQFF
NA TRBV30 13 CAWSVTMNTEAFF
NA TRBV7-3 15 CASSRTGGNNGELFF
once TRBV5-1 14 CASSLFQGMGGYTF
NA TRBV18 16 CASGTGANTYTDTQYF
NA TRBV7-3 18 CASSRSAYGTGLPDTQYF
NA TRBV30 18 CAWKLGTPLQFAGNTIYF
NA TRBV7-8 16 CASSLYEQGWGTEAFF
NA TRBV5-4 15 CASSLGGRVPDTQYF
NA TRBV5-5 15 CASSDRSGAAEKLFF
few TRBV10-3 14 CAIRRTVGDTEAFF
NA TRBV5-6 15 CASSPYPSGADTQYF